A single TCR beta chain is shown here with its context. Antigen specificity is unknown. This specimen comes from a study of T cells in localized non-small cell lung cancer. Regarding the study as a whole: Median detection of top 100 tumor clones in adjacent lung was about 52 clones. Sequencing covered just one tumor region, so heterogeneity cannot be ruled out. Uninvolved adjacent lung had more T cell clonality than any other tissue, topping tumor.

Sequenced by immunoSEQ multiplex PCR; TCRdb stores in-frame clones only, minus some. The table includes approximately 34,000 clones, 87% detected once. V was pared by 5 bases and J by 1 base, with 17 bases between. The CDR3 is made up of 17 amino acids. Looked up from germline, CDR1 is MNHEY and CDR2 is SMNVEV (reference sequence). The chain uses TRBV27 and TRBJ2-2; possible D gene TRBD1, 6 bases. Sequenced here: peripheral blood, sampled before any cancer treatment. The sequence was collected from a woman aged 35 to 70 with stage I lung adenocarcinoma. CDR3 protein: CASSQRGTTGNTGELFF. CDR3 coding DNA: TGTGCCAGCAGTCAAAGGGGAACGACAGGGAACACCGGGGAGCTGTTTTTT.